Listed below are T cell receptor beta chains from one sample, sequenced in a study of early T cells in non-severe SARS-CoV-2 infection. Each CDR3 protein gets one entry after TCRdb re-called the 5' RACE reads with MiXCR. Of roughly 43,000 distinct CDR3 sequences listed, 5.4% are singletons. This specimen consisted of whole blood, obtained at baseline. These receptors were collected from an adult who was a healthcare worker with PCR-confirmed SARS-CoV-2 infection or an uninfected control (not recorded which). CDR3s include the opening cysteine and the closing phenylalanine or tryptophan. Fields, in order: clone size, V gene, D gene, J gene, CDR3 DNA, CDR3 protein. The D gene is left open where the match is weak. Where a row states a size, it is once, few, many or the class of an expanded clone; other rows omit it.

>many|TRBV29-1|TRBD1|TRBJ1-1
TGCAGCGCTGCGGACAGGGAAATTGAAGCTTTCTTT
CSAADREIEAFF
>many|TRBV12-3/TRBV12-4|-|TRBJ2-7
TGTGCCAGCAGTTTACAAACCTGGGACGAGCAGTACTTC
CASSLQTWDEQYF
>many|TRBV20-1|TRBD2|TRBJ2-1
TGCAGTGCTAGCGGGACTAGCGGGAATGAAAATGAGCAGTTCTTC
CSASGTSGNENEQFF
>many|TRBV14|-|TRBJ2-3
TGTGCCAGCAGCCAAGAAAGATGGAAACCGCTCCTTGGCACAGATACGCAGTATTTT
CASSQERWKPLLGTDTQYF
>many|TRBV12-3/TRBV12-4|TRBD1|TRBJ1-4
TGTGCCAGCAGTTCTCCACCCGGGACAGGGAATGAAAAACTGTTTTTT
CASSSPPGTGNEKLFF
>-|TRBV6-1|-|TRBJ2-5
TGTGCCAGCAGTCCCGACCCATACGGGGCAGAGACCCAGTACTTC
CASSPDPYGAETQYF
>-|TRBV29-1|-|TRBJ1-1
TGCAGCGTTGACTACAGGAACACTGAAGCTTTCTTT
CSVDYRNTEAFF
>many|TRBV25-1|-|TRBJ2-7
TGTGCCAGCAGTGAAGGCGGTAACAGGGAACTTTCCTACGAGCAGTACTTC
CASSEGGNRELSYEQYF
>-|TRBV10-1|-|TRBJ2-5
TGCGCCAGCAGTGATATCCAGGGATGGGATAGGGAGACCCAGTACTTC
CASSDIQGWDRETQYF
>medium-sized|TRBV2|TRBD1|TRBJ2-7
TGTGCCAGCAGGGGACGGGGACAGGGTTACGAGCAGTACTTC
CASRGRGQGYEQYF
>many|TRBV6-2/TRBV6-3|TRBD1|TRBJ1-1
TGTGCCAGCCATGGGACAGGGAGGACTGAAGCTTTCTTT
CASHGTGRTEAFF
>few|TRBV27|TRBD2|TRBJ2-3
TGTGCCAGCGAAACGGCTAGCGGGGGCACAGATACGCAGTATTTT
CASETASGGTDTQYF
>many|TRBV6-6|TRBD2|TRBJ2-7
TGTGCCAGCAGCCCAACTAGCGGGAGTCTCTACGAGCAGTACTTC
CASSPTSGSLYEQYF
>many|TRBV29-1|-|TRBJ2-3
TGCAGCGTTGACCCGTTAAGGGGAGATACGCAGTATTTT
CSVDPLRGDTQYF
>many|TRBV29-1|TRBD1|TRBJ1-2
TGCAGCGTTGGTCCGGGACAGGTCCTTAACTATGGCTACACCTTC
CSVGPGQVLNYGYTF
>few|TRBV27|-|TRBJ1-5
TGTGCCAGCAGTTGGGGTAGCAATCAGCCCCAGCATTTT
CASSWGSNQPQHF
>-|TRBV5-1|TRBD1|TRBJ1-1
TGCGCCAGCAGCCCGTGGACAGGGAAGAACACTGAAGCTTTCTTT
CASSPWTGKNTEAFF
>-|TRBV27|-|TRBJ2-7
TGTGCCAGCAGTTTGGTGTACAGGGCCCCCTACGAGCAGTACTTC
CASSLVYRAPYEQYF
>few|TRBV20-1|-|TRBJ1-1
TGCAGTGCTACAAAGGGGCGGACTGAAGCTTTCTTT
CSATKGRTEAFF
>many|TRBV5-1|-|TRBJ2-3
TGCGCCAGCAGCCGCGGTAAAGGGGCTAGCACAGATACGCAGTATTTT
CASSRGKGASTDTQYF
>-|TRBV12-5|TRBD1|TRBJ1-1
TGTGCTAGTGGTTTCGGGCAGGGGGAGGCTTTCTTT
CASGFGQGEAFF
>few|TRBV12-3/TRBV12-4|-|TRBJ1-5
TGTGCCAGCAGTAGGGAGGTTGGTCAGCCCCAGCATTTT
CASSREVGQPQHF
>few|TRBV30|TRBD1|TRBJ1-6
TGTGCCTGGGAGGACAGGGTTAATTCACCCCTCCACTTT
CAWEDRVNSPLHF
>many|TRBV20-1|-|TRBJ2-5
TGCAGTGCGCATAGAGGACATTCGACCCAGTACTTC
CSAHRGHSTQYF
>many|TRBV27|-|TRBJ1-2
TGTGCCAGCAGCCCGCGAGAGGGGCTGGGATATGGCTACACCTTC
CASSPREGLGYGYTF
>-|TRBV11-2|-|TRBJ2-3
TGTGCCAGCAGCTTACCGCTGGCGACGCAGTATTTT
CASSLPLATQYF
>-|TRBV28|TRBD1|TRBJ2-7
TGTGCCAGCAGTGGATCCGGGACAGGGGGCCACGAGCAGTACTTC
CASSGSGTGGHEQYF
>many|TRBV6-5|TRBD1|TRBJ1-6
TGTGCCAGCAGCACCGGGACAGAAAATTCACCCCTCCACTTT
CASSTGTENSPLHF
>many|TRBV7-6|-|TRBJ2-7
TGTGCCAGCAGCTTAGGGCCTGGCGACGAGCAGTACTTC
CASSLGPGDEQYF
>many|TRBV7-6|-|TRBJ1-1
TGTGCCAGCAGCTTAGCAGAGAACACTGAAGCTTTCTTT
CASSLAENTEAFF
>many|TRBV28|-|TRBJ1-6
TGTGCCAGCAGTTTCAGGGGTAATTCACCCCTCCACTTT
CASSFRGNSPLHF
>many|TRBV12-3/TRBV12-4|TRBD2|TRBJ2-1
TGTGCCAGCAAACTGACTAGCGGGTTCAATGAGCAGTTCTTC
CASKLTSGFNEQFF
>many|TRBV6-1|-|TRBJ1-1
TGTGCCAGCAGTGAACCGTGGAGGGTCACTGAAGCTTTCTTT
CASSEPWRVTEAFF
>few|TRBV18|-|TRBJ2-3
TGTGCCAGCTCACCACAGAGAGGGAAAGATACGCAGTATTTT
CASSPQRGKDTQYF
>many|TRBV5-1|TRBD1|TRBJ1-2
TGCGCCAGCAGCGTGGGACAGGGCCGTGGCTACACCTTC
CASSVGQGRGYTF
>many|TRBV6-5|TRBD2|TRBJ2-7
TGTGCCAGCAGGTCTTCCGGCGGGAGCTACGAGCAGTACTTC
CASRSSGGSYEQYF
>many|TRBV2|-|TRBJ2-7
TGTGCCAGCAGACCAGGGCTGAGTCCTTACGAGCAGTACTTC
CASRPGLSPYEQYF
>many|TRBV30|TRBD1|TRBJ1-2
TGTGCCTGGAGTGGGGACAGCAACTATGGCTACACCTTC
CAWSGDSNYGYTF
>many|TRBV7-8|-|TRBJ2-3
TGTGCCAGCAGCATCACGACGTCAGATACGCAGTATTTT
CASSITTSDTQYF
>many|TRBV20-1|TRBD2|TRBJ2-3
TGCAGTGCTAGAGTCCCAACTAGCGGGAGGACAGATACGCAGTATTTT
CSARVPTSGRTDTQYF
>many|TRBV18|TRBD1|TRBJ2-7
TGTGCCAGCTCTCCCGGGACAGGGAGGGACGAGCAGTACTTC
CASSPGTGRDEQYF
>many|TRBV28|-|TRBJ2-7
TGTGCCAGCAGTTCCGGGGCGGACGAGCAGTACTTC
CASSSGADEQYF
>many|TRBV13|-|TRBJ1-2
TGTGCCAGCAGCCCCCCATTGGAGAGAGGCTACACCTTC
CASSPPLERGYTF
>many|TRBV2|-|TRBJ2-3
TGTGCCAGCACCGCCGGGGCCCCAGATACGCAGTATTTT
CASTAGAPDTQYF
>few|TRBV7-8|TRBD1|TRBJ2-5
TGTGCCAGCAGCTTAGTTACTTTTTACAGGGGGCAAGAGACCCAGTACTTC
CASSLVTFYRGQETQYF
>many|TRBV7-6|TRBD1|TRBJ2-1
TGTGCCAGCGGGTCCCGACAGGGATTGGACAATGAGCAGTTCTTC
CASGSRQGLDNEQFF
>many|TRBV7-2|-|TRBJ2-5
TGTGCCAGCAGCCTCCAGGGAGTTGTAGAGACCCAGTACTTC
CASSLQGVVETQYF
>many|TRBV20-1|-|TRBJ2-6
TGCAGTGCTAGAGATCATGGGAGCGGGGCCAACGTCCTGACTTTC
CSARDHGSGANVLTF
>few|TRBV20-1|TRBD2|TRBJ2-7
TGCAGTGCTAGAGGGGGGACTAGCGGGAAGGATCTCTACGAGCAGTACTTC
CSARGGTSGKDLYEQYF